The next 28 T cell receptor beta chains were all read from a single sample in a study of blood T cell repertoires in COVID-19. Sequencing was performed with immunoSEQ multiplex PCR; in TCRdb, only in-frame clones are kept and a portion is missing. There are roughly 80,000 clones in the sample; around four fifths occur only once, and about a tenth lies in the top ten. The sequencing input was peripheral blood. The receptor source for this set is a human donor in a cohort sampled during active COVID-19.

J is TRBJ2-3 and V is TRBV15; TRBD2 agrees at 13 bases. Trimming cost V 5 bases and J 0 bases; bases outside gene matches: 5. From germline, CDR1 is LNHNV and CDR2 YYDKDF (reference sequence). The CDR3 sequence is 17 residues long. The CDR3 here is CATSEPGLAGSTDTQYF. CDR3 sequence (DNA): TGTGCCACCAGCGAGCCGGGACTAGCGGGGAGCACAGATACGCAGTATTTT. The whole variable domain, filled in from reference TRBV15 and TRBJ2-3, reads DAMVIQNPRYQVTQFGKPVTLSCSQTLNHNVMYWYQQKSSQAPKLLFHYYDKDFNNEADTPDNFQSRRPNTSFCFLDIRSPGLGDTAMYLCATSEPGLAGSTDTQYFGPGTRLTVL.

V gene TRBV12-3 or TRBV12-4 combines with J gene TRBJ1-3; tentative D call: TRBD1 (5 bases). The CDR3 has 12 residues. V lost 5 bases and J 4 bases, leaving 6 bases between the germline ends. CDR3 DNA: TGTGCCAGCAGTCGGGGGGGAAACACCATATATTTT. Its translation: CASSRGGNTIYF.

This chain connects TRBV5-1 to TRBJ1-1, with a weak D call TRBD1 (5 bases). Germline values: CDR1 SGHRS, CDR2 YFSETQ. CDR3 length equals 14 residues. The V and J ends lost 1 base and 1 base respectively, with 8 bases between them. The CDR3 spells CASSLQGSNTEAFF. The CDR3 DNA reads TGCGCCAGCAGCTTGCAGGGCTCGAACACTGAAGCTTTCTTT. Full variable domain (missing parts from reference TRBV5-1 and TRBJ1-1): KAGVTQTPRYLIKTRGQQVTLSCSPISGHRSVSWYQQTPGQGLQFLFEYFSETQRNKGNFPGRFSGRQFSNSRSEMNVSTLELGDSALYLCASSLQGSNTEAFFGQGTRLTVV.

The rearrangement uses TRBV21-1 and TRBJ2-1; the table gives TRBD1 as D, unverified against the DNA. TRBV21-1 is reported as a pseudogene. CDR3 size: 16 residues. CDR3 DNA: TGTGCCAGCAGCCCAAGGGCCAGGGGGCACTACAATGAGCAGTTCTTC. Protein product: CASSPRARGHYNEQFF.

The chain links TRBV20-1 to TRBJ2-3, with a weak D call TRBD2 (7 bases). The CDR3 is made up of 11 amino acids. Germline V gene lookup returns CDR1 DFQATT and CDR2 SNEGSKA (reference sequence). The CDR3, as DNA: TGCGCTGGGGAGGGGGTTGATACGCAGTATTTT. Residues: CAGEGVDTQYF.

The rearrangement links TRBV3-1 (or the pseudogene TRBV3-2) to TRBJ2-5; D is perhaps TRBD2 (7 bases). The CDR3 consists of 15 residues. V lost 2 bases, J lost 5 bases, and 15 bases lay in between. Germline V gene lookup returns CDR1 LGHDT and CDR2 YNNKEL (reference sequence). CDR3 residues: CASSQKRTRGETQYF. CDR3 nucleotide sequence: TGTGCCAGCAGCCAAAAGCGGACTAGGGGGGAGACCCAGTACTTC.

CDR3 sequence reads: CASLSAKSSYNSPLHF. The CDR3 DNA follows: TGTGCCAGCCTATCTGCGAAGAGCTCCTATAATTCACCCCTCCACTTT. V and J are TRBV6-6 and TRBJ1-6; D is ambiguous. Germline CDR1 MNHNY, CDR2 SVGAGI (reference sequence). Deletions cut 8 bases from V and 0 bases from J, with 14 bases between. The CDR3 is made up of 16 amino acids.

This clone appeared a few times. This chain links TRBV6-5 with TRBJ2-1; the D is unclear. V gave up 2 bases and J gave up 5 bases, with 13 bases separating them. The CDR3 is 15 residues long. Germline assignment: CDR1 MNHEY and CDR2 SVGAGI. In nucleotides, the CDR3 is TGTGCCAGCAGTTACAGGCAGGCGCCCAACAATGAGCAGTTCTTC. It translates to CASSYRQAPNNEQFF.

This rearrangement joins TRBV3-1 (or the pseudogene TRBV3-2) to TRBJ2-2; D gene unclear. Germline V gives CDR1 LGHDT, CDR2 YNNKEL (reference sequence). V lost 0 bases, J lost 0 bases, and 17 bases lay in between. The CDR3 contains 19 residues. The CDR3 nucleotides are TGTGCCAGCAGCCAAGATTCCCCCTTTCCCCTCGCGAACACCGGGGAGCTGTTTTTT. It codes for CASSQDSPFPLANTGELFF.

The chain joins TRBV7-2 to TRBJ2-7, with 7 bases identical to TRBD1. The length of the CDR3 is 15 residues. The germline gives CDR1 SGHTA, CDR2 FQGNSA. With 2 bases clipped from V and 6 bases from J, the junction kept 10 bases outside the gene matches. The CDR3 DNA reads TGTGCCAGCAGCTTACTGGGACAGAGCCTCCTCGAGCAGTACTTC. Translation gives CASSLLGQSLLEQYF.

The rearrangement joins TRBV27 to TRBJ1-4; 11 bases map to TRBD1. The trim removed 7 bases at V and 8 bases at J, leaving 9 bases unmatched. CDR1 is MNHEY, CDR2 SMNVEV, per germline (reference sequence). The length of the CDR3 is 15 residues. The CDR3 sequence: CASKRTGGAGEKLFF. The CDR3 DNA sequence: TGTGCCAGCAAACGGACAGGGGGCGCGGGGGAAAAACTGTTTTTT. Together with reference TRBV27 and TRBJ1-4, the CDR3 gives the full variable domain: EAQVTQNPRYLITVTGKKLTVTCSQNMNHEYMSWYRQDPGLGLRQIYYSMNVEVTDKGDVPEGYKVSRKEKRNFPLILESPSPNQTSLYFCASKRTGGAGEKLFFGSGTQLSVL.

The chain is built from TRBV5-6 and TRBJ2-7; 10 nucleotides align to TRBD1. CDR1 is SGHDT and CDR2 is YYEEEE in the germline V gene. V lost 2 bases and J lost 6; bases outside the gene matches: 14. The CDR3 runs to 17 residues. The CDR3 loop is CASSFGIAGTGDAEQYV. CDR3 nucleotides: TGTGCCAGCAGCTTTGGCATTGCCGGGACAGGGGATGCCGAGCAGTACGTC.

V usage is TRBV5-5 and J usage is TRBJ1-1; a weak D match, TRBD1 (5 bases). The V end lost 2 bases, the J end lost 11 bases, and 13 bases lay between the germline ends. Germline loops: CDR1 SGHKS, CDR2 YYEKEE (reference sequence). CDR3 length: 12 amino acids. The CDR3 DNA is TGTGCCAGCAGCTTAGGAGGGGCTCAGGCTTTCTTT. This gives the protein CASSLGGAQAFF.

The rearrangement joins TRBV5-1 to TRBJ1-2, with unresolved D. The CDR3 extends over 14 amino acids. Germline assignment: CDR1 SGHRS and CDR2 YFSETQ. The V end lost 3 bases, the J end lost 4 bases, and 13 bases lay between the germline ends. The CDR3 bases are TGCGCCAGCAGCTCGGGGATGTACGGCTATGGCTACACCTTC. Translated: CASSSGMYGYGYTF.

J is TRBJ2-5 and V is TRBV19; TRBD2 aligns across 7 bases. The CDR3 consists of 13 residues. Germline V gene data show CDR1 as LNHDA and CDR2 as SQIVND (reference sequence). V gave up 5 bases and J gave up 5 bases; unmatched junction bases: 5. The CDR3 here is CASSWGGMETQYF. CDR3 coding DNA: TGTGCCAGTAGTTGGGGGGGGATGGAGACCCAGTACTTC.

This clone was found once. The CDR3 DNA sequence: TGTGCCAGCTCCCTCGGGGGGTACCTAGCCAAAAACATTCAGTACTTC. Its protein is CASSLGGYLAKNIQYF. This chain connects TRBV3-1 (or the pseudogene TRBV3-2) to TRBJ2-4; 7 bases align to TRBD2. CDR3 length: 16 amino acids. V was clipped by 8 bases and J by 0 bases; unmatched bases: 10. CDR1 and CDR2 from the germline V gene are LGHDT and YNNKEL (reference sequence).

The chain recombines TRBV28 with TRBJ2-5, with 8 bases matching TRBD1. Germline loops: CDR1 MDHEN, CDR2 SYDVKM. The junction had 12 bases not matched to a gene; V was cut back by 7 bases and J by 11 bases. The CDR3 is 13 amino acids. CDR3 in amino acids: CASTPGRNRGQYF. The CDR3 DNA sequence: TGTGCCAGCACTCCGGGACGGAACAGGGGGCAGTACTTC.

This chain connects TRBV12-5 to TRBJ2-6, with a tentative D call TRBD2 (6 bases). Germline values: CDR1 LGHNT, CDR2 FRNRAP. Trimming shortened V by 1 base and J by 2 bases, and 6 bases separated the two germline ends. The CDR3 covers 15 residues. CDR3 coding DNA: TGTGCTAGTGGTTTGGGGGAGGCTGGGGCCAACGTCCTGACTTTC. Translation: CASGLGEAGANVLTF.

The V and J genes are TRBV5-5 and TRBJ2-5; 9 nucleotides agree with TRBD2. After removal of 2 bases from V and 2 bases from J, the junction contained 7 bases not matched to a gene. This CDR3 comprises 16 residues. Germline V gene lookup returns CDR1 SGHKS and CDR2 YYEKEE (reference sequence). The CDR3 is CASSFIAGAGQETQYF. The CDR3 DNA reads as TGTGCCAGCAGCTTTATAGCGGGGGCCGGACAAGAGACCCAGTACTTC.

DNA for the CDR3: TGTGCCAGCAGATATACCGGGAACAGAGACTACGAGCAGTACTTC. The encoded protein is CASRYTGNRDYEQYF. This sequence joins TRBV27 and TRBJ2-7, with D tentatively TRBD2 (5 bases). This CDR3 has 15 amino acids. Germline lookup yields CDR1 MNHEY and CDR2 SMNVEV (reference sequence). The V and J ends lost 6 bases and 3 bases respectively, with 18 bases between them.

This clone has a handful of counts. This chain links TRBV2 with TRBJ1-2; D might be TRBD1 (5 bases). Germline assignment: CDR1 SNHLY and CDR2 FYNNEI. The V and J ends lost 3 bases and 3 bases respectively, with 8 bases between them. This CDR3 region has 13 residues. In DNA, the CDR3 is TGTGCCAGCAGTGAGCGGGGGGACTATGGCTACACCTTC. Translated, it gives CASSERGDYGYTF. Combining the CDR3 with reference TRBV2 and TRBJ1-2 gives the whole variable domain EPEVTQTPSHQVTQMGQEVILRCVPISNHLYFYWYRQILGQKVEFLVSFYNNEISEKSEIFDDQFSVERPDGSNFTLKIRSTKLEDSAMYFCASSERGDYGYTFGSGTRLTVV.

V usage is TRBV30 and J usage is TRBJ1-6; the match to TRBD1 covers 7 bases. This CDR3 spans 16 amino acids. The ends lost 2 bases at V and 10 bases at J; junction bases unmatched: 14. Germline CDR1 is GTSNPN and CDR2 is SVGIG (reference sequence). The CDR3 sequence is CAWSSDDRELGSPLHF. The CDR3 DNA is TGTGCCTGGAGTTCCGACGACAGGGAATTAGGCTCACCCCTCCACTTT.

The chain recombines TRBV12-3 or TRBV12-4 with TRBJ1-1; D not resolved. Between the trimmed V and J ends, which lost 3 bases and 8 bases, there was a span of 7 bases. This CDR3 comprises 11 residues. Here the CDR3 reads CASSFRGEAFF. The DNA of the CDR3 is TGTGCCAGCAGTTTTCGAGGGGAAGCTTTCTTT.

V gene TRBV4-1 combines with J gene TRBJ2-7; 7 bases agree with TRBD2. Germline-derived CDR1 and CDR2 are MGHRA and YSYEKL. With 1 base clipped from V and 2 bases from J, the junction kept 5 bases outside the gene matches. This CDR3 is 15 amino acids long. The CDR3 region is CASSQASRGAYEQYF. In nucleotides, the CDR3 is TGCGCCAGCAGCCAAGCTTCCCGGGGGGCCTACGAGCAGTACTTC.

The chain uses TRBV9 and TRBJ2-7; the D is unclear. Germline V gene sequence: CDR1 SGDLS, CDR2 YYNGEE. Trimming left V 0 bases short and J 6 bases short, with 13 bases between. This CDR3 has 14 amino acids. As DNA, the CDR3 is TGTGCCAGCAGCGTAGTTTCGAGTTCTGGCGAGCAGTACTTC. Translated, it gives CASSVVSSSGEQYF.

V gene TRBV3-1 (or the pseudogene TRBV3-2) combines with J gene TRBJ2-2; 14 nucleotides align to TRBD2. Germline V lookup: CDR1 LGHDT, CDR2 YNNKEL (reference sequence). Losses at the gene ends were 1 base for V and 6 bases for J; bases not matched to a gene: 1. CDR3 length equals 16 residues. The CDR3 loop is CASSQGLAGGPGELFF. The CDR3 nucleotides read TGTGCCAGCAGCCAAGGACTAGCGGGGGGGCCCGGGGAGCTGTTTTTT.

This chain uses TRBV18 with TRBJ1-2; D might be TRBD1 (5 bases). The CDR3 extends over 15 amino acids. V gave up 0 bases and J gave up 5 bases, with 13 bases separating them. Germline CDR1 KGHSH, CDR2 LQKENI. The CDR3: CASSPPSVSGYGYTF. The CDR3 coding sequence is TGTGCCAGCTCACCACCGAGTGTGTCAGGGTATGGCTACACCTTC.

The J gene is TRBJ1-1, the V gene TRBV6-6; maybe TRBD1 (5 bases). V shed 2 bases and J shed 3 bases, with 13 bases lying between them. Germline CDR1 is MNHNY and CDR2 is SVGAGI (reference sequence). The CDR3 is made up of 15 amino acids. Here the CDR3 DNA reads TGTGCCAGCAGTTACCGCCTGGGGGGATACACTGAAGCTTTCTTT. Translated: CASSYRLGGYTEAFF.